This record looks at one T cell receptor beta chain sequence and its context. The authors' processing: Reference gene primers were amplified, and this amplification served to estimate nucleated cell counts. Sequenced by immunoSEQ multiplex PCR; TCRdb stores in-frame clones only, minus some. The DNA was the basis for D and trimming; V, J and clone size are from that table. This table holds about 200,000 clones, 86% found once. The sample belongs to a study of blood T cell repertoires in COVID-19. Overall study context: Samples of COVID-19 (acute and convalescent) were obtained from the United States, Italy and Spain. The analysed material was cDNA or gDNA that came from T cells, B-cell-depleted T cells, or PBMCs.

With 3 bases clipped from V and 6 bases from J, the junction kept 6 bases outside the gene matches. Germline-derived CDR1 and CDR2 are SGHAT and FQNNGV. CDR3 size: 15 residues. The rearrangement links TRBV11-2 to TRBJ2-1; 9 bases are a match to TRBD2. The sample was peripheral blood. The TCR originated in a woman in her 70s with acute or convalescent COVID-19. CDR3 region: CASSLGGGAGNEQFF. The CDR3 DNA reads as TGTGCCAGCAGCTTGGGCGGGGGGGCCGGCAATGAGCAGTTCTTC.